This T cell receptor beta chain is drawn from a study of T cells in Graves' hyperthyroidism and ophthalmopathy. It was RNA transcripts that yielded the amplified TCR beta CDR3 regions. The HTBI primer set was used in a first-round RT-PCR of the TCR CDR3. From the multiplex PCR reads, TCRdb called clonotypes with MiXCR, one entry per CDR3 protein. The profile shows about 640,000 distinct CDR3 sequences, approximately 42% of them singletons. Researchers barred patients who had uncontrolled infection, other autoimmune disease, pregnancy or lactation. Notes on this clonotype: Its antigen is unknown.

From germline, CDR1 is LNHDA and CDR2 SQIVND (reference sequence). The CDR3 covers 14 residues. V gave up 6 bases and J gave up 6 bases; unmatched junction bases: 8. Study results and caveats: Using 13 V-J features, a model discriminated ophthalmopathy from stable hyperthyroidism.

The sequenced sample consisted of peripheral blood or thyroid tissue (not recorded which). The TCR originated in an adult man with Graves' disease, either hyperthyroidism or ophthalmopathy (not recorded which). The chain carries TRBV19 and TRBJ1-2, with 9 positions matching TRBD1. The CDR3 spells CASSGTGRGDGYTF. The CDR3 DNA reads TGTGCCAGTAGCGGGACAGGGAGAGGGGATGGCTACACCTTC.